What follows describes a single TCR beta chain. The data derive from a study of blood T cell repertoires in COVID-19. About the research overall: Specimens from acute and convalescent COVID-19 originated in the United States, Italy and Spain. The analysed material was cDNA or gDNA that came from T cells, B-cell-depleted T cells, or PBMCs.

Study processing details: The authors estimated nucleated cell counts from reference gene primer amplification. Using immunoSEQ multiplex PCR, the repertoire was profiled, and TCRdb retains in-frame clones only, with some absent. That table is the source of V, J and clone size, and D and trimming were worked out from the DNA. The sample contains about 83,000 clones, approximately 80% of which appear only once. Sequencing input: peripheral blood. The clonotype comes from an elderly woman with acute or convalescent COVID-19.

The CDR3 bases are TGTGCCAGCAGCCAAGAGGTCCAGGAGACCCAGTACTTC. It codes for CASSQEVQETQYF. The J gene is TRBJ2-5, the V gene TRBV3-1 (or the pseudogene TRBV3-2), with unresolved D. This CDR3 spans 13 amino acids. CDR1 and CDR2 from the germline V gene are LGHDT and YNNKEL (reference sequence). V was pared by 0 bases and J by 5 bases, with 7 bases between.